This passage covers 32 T cell receptor beta chains from one sample sequenced in a study of glioma-infiltrating T cells after dendritic cell vaccination. The sample's time point: after dendritic cell vaccination, including at tumor progression/relapse. The data were produced by immunoSEQ multiplex PCR, yet TCRdb's version contains in-frame clones alone and is incomplete. There are roughly 80,000 clones in the sample; 87% occur only once, and 2% to 2.5% lies in the top ten. The sequencing used blood, collected after dendritic cell vaccination. The receptors come from a human donor with glioblastoma.

A single count supports this clone. This chain joins TRBV6-5 and TRBJ1-2; no reliable D call. CDR1 is MNHEY, CDR2 SVGAGI, per germline. The V gene lost 7 bases and the J gene lost 3 bases, with 12 bases spanning the gap. The CDR3 is made up of 13 amino acids. Here the CDR3 DNA reads TGTGCCAGCACCCCCTCGGGTGACTATGGCTACACCTTC. It yields the protein CASTPSGDYGYTF.

This chain connects TRBV19 to TRBJ1-1, with 8 bases that match TRBD1. In germline, CDR1 is LNHDA, CDR2 SQIVND (reference sequence). Germline trimming cut 5 bases from V and 1 base from J; bases unmatched to any gene: 15. The CDR3 sequence is 18 residues long. The CDR3 reads CASSSKRTGTDQNTEAFF. In nucleotides, the CDR3 is TGTGCCAGTAGTTCAAAACGGACAGGGACCGACCAGAACACTGAAGCTTTCTTT.

This chain joins TRBV5-1 and TRBJ1-6; 7 nucleotides align to TRBD1. Germline V gene data show CDR1 as SGHRS and CDR2 as YFSETQ. The CDR3 spans 15 residues. With 0 bases clipped from V and 7 bases from J, the junction kept 4 bases outside the gene matches. The CDR3 protein is CASSLVDRTNSPLHF. The DNA for the CDR3 is TGCGCCAGCAGCTTGGTGGACAGGACCAATTCACCCCTCCACTTT.

This clone showed up just once. The chain joins TRBV5-6 to TRBJ2-7; D is perhaps TRBD1 (6 bases). Trimming took 3 bases from V and 1 from J, leaving 14 bases between them. This CDR3 contains 15 residues. Germline V gene data show CDR1 as SGHDT and CDR2 as YYEEEE. In DNA, the CDR3 is TGTGCCAGCAGCTCTACAGGGTACGGGTCCTACGAGCAGTACTTC. As protein: CASSSTGYGSYEQYF.

This chain connects TRBV4-2 to TRBJ2-1, with 8 bases matching TRBD2. V trimming: 0 bases; J trimming: 6 bases; junction bases outside the gene matches: 7. The CDR3 is 16 residues long. Germline V gene sequence: CDR1 LGHNA, CDR2 YNFKEQ. CDR3 coding DNA: TGTGCCAGCAGCCAAGAGACCGACGGGGGGGCCAATGAGCAGTTCTTC. This gives the protein CASSQETDGGANEQFF.

The V and J genes are TRBV7-2 and TRBJ2-1, with D maybe TRBD2 (5 bases). CDR1 SGHTA and CDR2 FQGNSA come from the germline V gene. V lost 5 bases, J lost 8 bases, and 10 bases lay in between. This CDR3 contains 12 residues. DNA of the CDR3: TGTGCCAGCAGCCCGCTAGCTTATGAGCAGTTCTTC. As protein: CASSPLAYEQFF.

The chain uses TRBV7-6 and TRBJ1-2; D is unresolved. The CDR3 has 13 amino acids. V was cut by 5 bases and J by 4 bases, with 11 bases left in between. Germline V lookup: CDR1 SGHVS, CDR2 FNYEAQ. The CDR3 reads CASSPPGGYGYTF. CDR3 in DNA: TGTGCCAGCAGCCCCCCTGGAGGCTATGGCTACACCTTC.

For the CDR3, the DNA is TGTGCCAGCAGTTACTCGATGGCGGTTGTGGATGGCTACACCTTC. This codes for CASSYSMAVVDGYTF. The chain has TRBV6-5 and TRBJ1-2, with no clear D. The germline V gene encodes CDR1 MNHEY and CDR2 SVGAGI. CDR3 length equals 15 residues. V was cut by 0 bases and J by 6 bases, with 14 bases left in between.

The V gene is TRBV2, the J gene TRBJ2-3, with a tentative D call TRBD2 (6 bases). Trimming stripped 5 bases from V and 0 bases from J, with 12 bases between. The CDR3 is 15 amino acids. The germline V gene has CDR1 SNHLY and CDR2 FYNNEI. Here the CDR3 DNA reads TGTGCCAGCAGTCGGGACTCACCTAGCACAGATACGCAGTATTTT. Protein: CASSRDSPSTDTQYF.

The chain combines TRBV7-6 with TRBJ2-3, with a tentative D call TRBD1 (5 bases). With 1 base removed from V and 3 bases from J, the gap between germline ends came to 8 bases. CDR3 length equals 14 residues. Per germline, CDR1 SGHVS and CDR2 FNYEAQ. CDR3: CASSLVRGTDTQYF. CDR3 coding DNA: TGTGCCAGCAGCTTAGTAAGGGGTACAGATACGCAGTATTTT.

This chain connects TRBV6-1 to TRBJ2-1; unclear D gene. This CDR3 region has 14 residues. Per the germline V gene, CDR1 is MNHNS and CDR2 is SASEGT. The ends were cut back, 1 base at V and 4 bases at J, with 8 bases in the middle. DNA for the CDR3: TGTGCCAGCAGTGAAGAACTCCAATACAATGAGCAGTTCTTC. Encoded protein: CASSEELQYNEQFF.

The rearrangement uses TRBV28 and TRBJ1-5; no clear D. V was trimmed by 3 bases and J by 3 bases, leaving 6 bases between them. The CDR3 consists of 13 residues. Germline CDR1 reads MDHEN; CDR2 reads SYDVKM. The CDR3 coding sequence is TGTGCCAGCAGTTTGCGCATCAATCAGCCCCAGCATTTT. Translated: CASSLRINQPQHF.

The chain has TRBV7-2 and TRBJ2-3; TRBD2 aligns across 8 bases. V was clipped by 3 bases and J by 8 bases; unmatched bases: 10. The germline CDR1 and CDR2 sequences are SGHTA and FQGNSA. This CDR3 is 15 amino acids long. CDR3 bases: TGTGCCAGCAGCTTTAGTCTCCGGACTAGCAGTACGCAGTATTTT. Translation: CASSFSLRTSSTQYF.

The chain couples TRBV27 to TRBJ2-1; 12 bases match TRBD2. V trimming: 5 bases; J trimming: 8 bases; junction bases outside the gene matches: 10. CDR1 is MNHEY, CDR2 SMNVEV, per germline (reference sequence). The CDR3 covers 16 residues. The CDR3 DNA reads as TGTGCCAGCAGTCCCCGGACTAGCGGGATGGTCGATGAGCAGTTCTTC. Its protein is CASSPRTSGMVDEQFF.

The genes are TRBV1 and TRBJ1-2; TRBD1 was called by the table and not checked on the DNA. TRBV1 is classified as a pseudogene. CDR3 length: 14 amino acids. The CDR3 sequence is CTSSQPGQEYGYTF. CDR3 DNA sequence: TGCACCAGCAGCCAACCCGGACAGGAGTATGGCTACACCTTC.

The chain combines TRBV7-3 with TRBJ2-2, with 8 bases fitting TRBD2. This CDR3 has 15 residues. Germline V gives CDR1 SGHTA, CDR2 FQGTGA. V lost 2 bases to trimming and J lost 6 bases; unmatched junction nucleotides: 5. CDR3 region: CASSLRAGAAGELFF. CDR3 DNA sequence: TGTGCCAGCAGCTTACGAGCGGGGGCTGCCGGGGAGCTGTTTTTT.

The chain couples TRBV6-5 to TRBJ1-5; D ambiguous. Germline CDR1 and CDR2: MNHEY and SVGAGI. V lost 6 bases and J lost 6, with 12 bases in between. The CDR3 has 13 amino acids. The DNA of the CDR3 is TGTGCCAGCAGCTCAGGAGGAGGTCAGCCCCAGCATTTT. Amino acids: CASSSGGGQPQHF.

The V gene is TRBV7-2, the J gene TRBJ2-5; D may be TRBD2 (5 bases). CDR1 and CDR2 (germline): SGHTA, FQGNSA. The ends were cut back, 5 bases at V and 7 bases at J, with 17 bases in the middle. The CDR3 has 14 residues. In nucleotides, the CDR3 is TGTGCCAGCAGCGGAGGAACGGGTGCCAGGACCCAGTACTTC. This sequence encodes CASSGGTGARTQYF.

The chain combines TRBV5-1 with TRBJ2-7, with 11 bases fitting TRBD1. V lost 4 bases to trimming and J lost 5 bases; unmatched junction nucleotides: 5. The CDR3 consists of 14 residues. Germline values: CDR1 SGHRS, CDR2 YFSETQ. CDR3 residues: CASSVRDRGNEQYF. Here the CDR3 DNA reads TGCGCCAGCAGCGTACGGGACAGGGGGAACGAGCAGTACTTC.

The chain is built from TRBV7-9 and TRBJ2-3, with D perhaps matching TRBD1 (5 bases). This CDR3 contains 16 residues. Germline V CDR1 and CDR2: SEHNR, FQNEAQ (reference sequence). Trimming pared 1 base from V and 5 bases from J, leaving 16 bases between. In DNA, the CDR3 is TGTGCCAGCAGCTTAGGGGGCGACCCGGCGGTAGATACGCAGTATTTT. Its protein is CASSLGGDPAVDTQYF.

The chain carries TRBV19 and TRBJ2-5, with 11 bases matching TRBD2. The V gene's germline CDR1 is LNHDA and CDR2 SQIVND (reference sequence). Trimming at V came to 4 bases and at J to 5 bases, leaving 3 bases not matched to a gene. The CDR3 contains 14 residues. CDR3 nucleotides: TGTGCCAGTAGTACCCGACTAGCGGGGGAGACCCAGTACTTC. It encodes CASSTRLAGETQYF.

The CDR3 coding sequence is TGTGCCAGCAGCCCGAAGGGAGCCTACGAGCAGTACTTC. Translating it yields CASSPKGAYEQYF. The chain carries TRBV7-9 and TRBJ2-7, with D possibly being TRBD2 (5 bases). The CDR3 runs 13 residues. Germline V lookup: CDR1 SEHNR, CDR2 FQNEAQ (reference sequence). Trimming removed 5 bases at V and 2 bases at J, with 10 bases between. Full variable domain (outside the CDR3, taken from reference TRBV7-9 and TRBJ2-7): DTGVSQNPRHKITKRGQNVTFRCDPISEHNRLYWYRQTLGQGPEFLTYFQNEAQLEKSRLLSDRFSAERPKGSFSTLEIQRTEQGDSAMYLCASSPKGAYEQYFGPGTRLTVT.

V usage is TRBV19 and J usage is TRBJ2-7; D is unclear. The CDR3 runs to 15 residues. The germline V gene has CDR1 LNHDA and CDR2 SQIVND (reference sequence). V lost 5 bases and J 0 bases, leaving 14 bases between the germline ends. The CDR3 DNA is TGTGCCAGTAGTTGGCAGGCGTTTAGCTCCTACGAGCAGTACTTC. Protein sequence: CASSWQAFSSYEQYF.

The V and J genes are TRBV19 and TRBJ2-7; the match to TRBD1 covers 7 bases. Looked up from germline, CDR1 is LNHDA and CDR2 is SQIVND (reference sequence). The trim removed 3 bases at V and 4 bases at J, leaving 6 bases unmatched. The CDR3 consists of 14 residues. This CDR3 reads CASSMTGLQYEQYF. As DNA, the CDR3 is TGTGCCAGTAGTATGACAGGGCTACAATACGAGCAGTACTTC.

The chain carries TRBV6-1 and TRBJ2-4; 11 positions agree with TRBD2. CDR1 is MNHNS, CDR2 SASEGT, per germline. V gave up 0 bases and J gave up 2 bases; unmatched junction bases: 18. The CDR3 contains 22 residues. This CDR3 is CASSEALLGTSGRGGTKNIQYF. The CDR3 bases are TGTGCCAGCAGTGAAGCGCTTCTAGGGACTAGCGGTAGGGGGGGTACCAAAAACATTCAGTACTTC.

For the CDR3, the DNA is TGTGCCAGCAGACCCTGGGGGGTAGGCGGGAGGGATGAGCAGTTCTTC. This translates into CASRPWGVGGRDEQFF. The genes are TRBV7-9 and TRBJ2-1; 9 bases fit TRBD2. V lost 6 bases, J lost 8 bases, and 14 bases stayed unmatched. The CDR3 is made up of 16 amino acids. Per the germline V gene, CDR1 is SEHNR and CDR2 is FQNEAQ (reference sequence).

For this clone: An end of the junction does not agree with germline; a read error may underlie this. The chain joins TRBV5-4 to TRBJ2-5; 11 nucleotides match TRBD1. The CDR3 is made up of 16 amino acids. Germline V gene data show CDR1 as SGHNT and CDR2 as YYREEE (reference sequence). This CDR3 reads CASCFGQGARQETQYF. CDR3 in DNA: TGTGCCAGCTGCTTTGGACAGGGGGCAAGGCAAGAGACCCAGTACTTC.

This CDR3 is CASNLGLDQETQYF. The CDR3 region has the DNA TGTGCCAGTAACCTGGGACTGGACCAAGAGACCCAGTACTTC. The chain links TRBV19 to TRBJ2-5; maybe TRBD2 (6 bases). Germline CDR1 LNHDA, CDR2 SQIVND (reference sequence). The length of the CDR3 is 14 residues. Trimming took off 7 bases at V and 0 bases at J, with 12 bases between the two ends.

The V gene is TRBV19, the J gene TRBJ1-1; 10 nucleotides align to TRBD1. There are 14 residues in the CDR3. The J segment lost 3 bases and the V segment lost 7 bases, leaving 5 bases of the junction unmatched. The germline V gene has CDR1 LNHDA and CDR2 SQIVND (reference sequence). The CDR3 coding sequence is TGTGCCAGTATTAGACAGGGGGCCGACACTGAAGCTTTCTTT. Translated: CASIRQGADTEAFF.

The chain couples TRBV11-3 to TRBJ1-1; D perhaps matches TRBD1 (5 bases). CDR1 and CDR2 from the germline V gene are SGHNT and YENEEA. This CDR3 is 15 amino acids long. Trimming pared 0 bases from V and 2 bases from J, leaving 10 bases between. In nucleotides, the CDR3 is TGTGCCAGCAGCTTAGAGGCAGGGCCAAACACTGAAGCTTTCTTT. Amino acids: CASSLEAGPNTEAFF.

V usage is TRBV18 and J usage is TRBJ2-3; D is possibly TRBD2 (5 bases). Germline CDR1 and CDR2: KGHSH and LQKENI. The CDR3 is made up of 15 amino acids. Deletions cut 4 bases from V and 4 bases from J, with 15 bases between. In nucleotides, the CDR3 is TGTGCCAGCTCACGAGGACTGTCCCCCGCAGATACGCAGTATTTT. It translates to CASSRGLSPADTQYF.

The chain combines TRBV7-2 with TRBJ1-4; D is perhaps TRBD1 (6 bases). V was trimmed by 1 base and J by 0 bases, leaving 15 bases between them. Germline CDR1 SGHTA, CDR2 FQGNSA. The CDR3 contains 18 residues. The CDR3 here is CASSLVVRTVPTNEKLFF. In DNA, the CDR3 is TGTGCCAGCAGCTTAGTGGTTCGGACAGTTCCAACTAATGAAAAACTGTTTTTT.